The rows below give T cell receptor beta chains drawn from one sample of a study of blood T cell repertoires in COVID-19. Sequenced by immunoSEQ multiplex PCR; TCRdb stores in-frame clones only, minus some. This repertoire shows about 64,000 clones, roughly 82% found once; its top ten account for approximately 5.6%. Sequenced: peripheral blood. These receptors all come from a human donor in a cohort sampled during active COVID-19. Both conserved end residues are part of each CDR3. Each record gives: D gene, clone size, V gene, J gene, CDR3 protein, CDR3 DNA. D genes are given only for firm matches. Size values are once, few and many counts, or a class for expanded clones, and some rows have none.

TRBD1	.	TRBV2	TRBJ1-2	CASSGSPGQEIHGYTF	TGTGCCAGCAGTGGAAGCCCGGGACAGGAGATTCATGGCTACACCTTC
TRBD2	.	TRBV30	TRBJ2-1	CAWSEGTSVSEQFF	TGTGCCTGGAGTGAGGGAACTAGCGTCAGTGAGCAGTTCTTC
.	once	TRBV27	TRBJ2-3	CASSIRPSNTQYF	TGTGCCAGCAGTATACGTCCTAGCAATACGCAGTATTTT
TRBD1	once	TRBV2	TRBJ2-5	CASRKDRVQETQYF	TGTGCCAGCAGGAAGGACAGGGTACAAGAGACCCAGTACTTC
.	.	TRBV7-2	TRBJ2-3	CASSLDTPSTDTQYF	TGTGCCAGCAGCTTAGACACCCCTAGCACAGATACGCAGTATTTT
TRBD1	.	TRBV9	TRBJ1-2	CASSVEGQHGARGYTF	TGTGCCAGCAGCGTAGAGGGACAGCATGGGGCACGGGGCTACACCTTC
TRBD1	.	TRBV5-4	TRBJ2-2	CASRPDRTNTGELFF	TGTGCCAGCAGACCGGACAGGACGAACACCGGGGAGCTGTTTTTT
TRBD2	.	TRBV5-1	TRBJ2-3	CASSPNLAGGQRGTDTQYF	TGCGCCAGCAGCCCTAACCTAGCGGGGGGTCAAAGGGGGACAGATACGCAGTATTTT
TRBD1	few	TRBV24-1	TRBJ2-2	CATSDSGTVAGELFF	TGTGCCACCAGTGATTCCGGGACAGTTGCCGGGGAGCTGTTTTTT
TRBD2	.	TRBV15	TRBJ2-3	CATSRVRTSGGQDTQYF	TGTGCCACCAGCAGAGTCCGGACTAGCGGGGGGCAGGATACGCAGTATTTT
TRBD1	.	TRBV30	TRBJ1-4	CATGATNEKLFF	TGTGCTACAGGGGCAACTAATGAAAAACTGTTTTTT
TRBD2	.	TRBV4-3	TRBJ2-1	CASSLGLANNEQFF	TGCGCCAGCAGCCTCGGACTAGCAAACAATGAGCAGTTCTTC
.	.	TRBV28	TRBJ2-3	CASSPRGAGNTDTQYF	TGTGCCAGCAGCCCCCGCGGGGCAGGGAACACAGATACGCAGTATTTT
TRBD2	.	TRBV7-9	TRBJ2-1	CASSLTSGGETNNEQFF	TGTGCCAGCAGCTTGACTAGCGGGGGGGAGACCAACAATGAGCAGTTCTTC
.	.	TRBV19	TRBJ2-5	CASSPDSLRGETQYF	TGTGCCAGTAGTCCCGACTCCCTGAGAGGGGAGACCCAGTACTTC
.	.	TRBV30	TRBJ1-4	CAYREGWANEKLFF	TGTGCCTACAGGGAAGGTTGGGCTAATGAAAAACTGTTTTTT
.	.	TRBV3-1/TRBV3-2	TRBJ1-2	CASSQVGGYNGYTF	TGTGCCAGCAGCCAAGTCGGCGGGTACAATGGCTACACCTTC
TRBD2	.	TRBV4-1	TRBJ2-5	CASSQDQRGAQETQYF	TGCGCCAGCAGCCAAGATCAGCGGGGGGCCCAAGAGACCCAGTACTTC
.	.	TRBV6-2/TRBV6-3	TRBJ2-2	CASSLQAEGTGELFF	TGTGCCAGCAGCTTGCAGGCGGAGGGGACCGGGGAGCTGTTTTTT
.	.	TRBV30	TRBJ2-5	CAWSASIQETQYF	TGTGCCTGGAGTGCATCAATCCAAGAGACCCAGTACTTC
TRBD1	.	TRBV6-2/TRBV6-3	TRBJ1-1	CASSHRTGNTEAFF	TGTGCCAGCAGCCACAGGACAGGGAACACTGAAGCTTTCTTT
.	.	TRBV21-1	TRBJ1-5	CASSKGNGGQNSMGDQPQHF	TGTGCCAGCAGCAAAGGAAACGGGGGACAGAATTCCATGGGGGATCAGCCCCAGCATTTT
TRBD2	few	TRBV7-2	TRBJ2-3	CASSSLAGQYF	TGTGCCAGCAGCTCCCTAGCGGGACAGTATTTT
.	.	TRBV19	TRBJ2-2	CASTGTPRGELFF	TGTGCCAGTACCGGGACACCCAGAGGGGAGCTGTTTTTT